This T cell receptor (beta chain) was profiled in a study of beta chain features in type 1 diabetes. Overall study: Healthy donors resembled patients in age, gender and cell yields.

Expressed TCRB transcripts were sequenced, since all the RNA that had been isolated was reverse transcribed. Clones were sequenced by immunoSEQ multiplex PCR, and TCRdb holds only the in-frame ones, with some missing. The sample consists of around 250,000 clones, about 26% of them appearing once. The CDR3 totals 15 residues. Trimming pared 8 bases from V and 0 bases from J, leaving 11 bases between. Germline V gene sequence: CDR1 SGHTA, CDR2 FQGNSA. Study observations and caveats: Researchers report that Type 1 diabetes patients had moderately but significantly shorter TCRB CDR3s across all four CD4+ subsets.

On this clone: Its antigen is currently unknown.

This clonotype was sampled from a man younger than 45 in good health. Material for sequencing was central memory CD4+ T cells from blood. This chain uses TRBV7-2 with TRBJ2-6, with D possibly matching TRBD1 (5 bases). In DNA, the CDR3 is TGTGCCAGCTCCCAACAGGACTCTGGGGCCAACGTCCTGACTTTC. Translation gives CASSQQDSGANVLTF.